These T cell receptor beta chains were read from a single sample in a study of cytomegalovirus exposure and HLA in healthy donors. Only in-frame clones appear in the TCRdb table, and some are missing; sequencing was by immunoSEQ multiplex PCR. The sample shows about 160,000 clones, roughly four fifths of them seen only once. The specimen was PBMCs. All receptors derive from a man aged 50 to 59 in good health and CMV-seropositive. Both conserved end residues are part of each CDR3. A D gene is named only where the DNA matches it firmly. Not all rows give a size; the values are once, few, many and, for expanded clones, a class.

NA	NA	TRBV18	TRBJ1-1	CASSPYITEAFF	TGTGCCAGCTCACCATACATAACTGAAGCTTTCTTT
NA	NA	TRBV30	TRBJ2-2	CAWSRLSNTGELFF	TGTGCCTGGAGTAGACTCTCGAACACCGGGGAGCTGTTTTTT
NA	NA	TRBV4-2	TRBJ1-1	CASSQDQGVEAFF	TGTGCCAGCAGCCAAGATCAAGGGGTGGAAGCTTTCTTT
NA	once	TRBV19	TRBJ2-1	CASSGGSRGNNEQFF	TGTGCCAGTAGTGGGGGGTCGAGGGGAAACAATGAGCAGTTCTTC
TRBD2	NA	TRBV6-5	TRBJ2-7	CASSRSGASYEQYF	TGTGCCAGCAGTCGTAGCGGGGCGTCCTACGAGCAGTACTTC
NA	few	TRBV27	TRBJ2-3	CASSWRNPSTDTQYF	TGTGCCAGCAGTTGGCGGAACCCTAGCACAGATACGCAGTATTTT
NA	NA	TRBV2	TRBJ2-1	CASSEPRGEQFF	TGTGCCAGCAGTGAACCACGGGGTGAGCAGTTCTTC
NA	NA	TRBV18	TRBJ1-3	CASLQTEGNTIYF	TGTGCCAGCTTACAGACAGAGGGAAACACCATATATTTT
NA	NA	TRBV9	TRBJ1-3	CASSVAGFQGNTIYF	TGTGCCAGCAGCGTAGCCGGGTTTCAAGGAAACACCATATATTTT
TRBD1	NA	TRBV5-5	TRBJ1-5	CASSRSGGNQPQHF	TGTGCCAGCAGCCGTTCAGGGGGTAATCAGCCCCAGCATTTT
NA	NA	TRBV2	TRBJ2-3	CASLGGLTDTQYF	TGTGCCAGCTTGGGCGGGTTGACAGATACGCAGTATTTT
TRBD1	NA	TRBV6-5	TRBJ1-1	CASRNTGTGGSKAFF	TGTGCCAGCAGGAACACCGGGACAGGGGGCTCGAAAGCTTTCTTT
TRBD1	NA	TRBV30	TRBJ2-1	CASQGQGWEQFF	TGTGCCTCCCAGGGACAGGGCTGGGAGCAGTTCTTC
NA	NA	TRBV9	TRBJ1-4	CASRREPQGSFEKLFF	TGTGCCAGCAGGCGTGAACCACAGGGATCGTTTGAAAAACTGTTTTTT
NA	few	TRBV5-1	TRBJ1-4	CASRPGRERIGNEKLFF	TGCGCCAGCAGACCAGGACGGGAGAGGATAGGTAATGAAAAACTGTTTTTT
NA	few	TRBV5-1	TRBJ2-3	CASTPSGLSTDTQYF	TGCGCCAGCACTCCCAGCGGCCTTAGCACAGATACGCAGTATTTT
NA	NA	TRBV28	TRBJ1-4	CASRRDPRANEKLFF	TGTGCCAGCAGACGCGACCCCAGGGCTAATGAAAAACTGTTTTTT
NA	NA	TRBV9	TRBJ2-6	CASSDSGPGGSGANVLTF	TGTGCCAGCAGCGACTCCGGGCCTGGAGGCTCTGGGGCCAACGTCCTGACTTTC
TRBD1	NA	TRBV29-1	TRBJ1-1	CSVRQGGNTEAFF	TGCAGCGTCCGACAGGGTGGGAACACTGAAGCTTTCTTT
TRBD1	NA	TRBV5-4	TRBJ2-2	CASSLAGPGGGGELFF	TGTGCCAGCAGCTTGGCCGGGCCAGGGGGCGGCGGGGAGCTGTTTTTT
TRBD1	NA	TRBV7-3	TRBJ1-2	CASSPQGTGSYTF	TGTGCCAGCAGCCCACAGGGGACAGGGAGCTACACCTTC
NA	NA	TRBV28	TRBJ1-2	CASSFLERHYGYTF	NA
TRBD1	NA	TRBV28	TRBJ1-2	CASNSLGQGGGYGYTF	TGTGCCAGCAACTCCCTCGGACAGGGAGGGGGGTATGGCTACACCTTC
NA	NA	TRBV19	TRBJ1-5	CASSGSGRNQPQHF	TGTGCCAGTAGTGGCTCGGGTCGTAATCAGCCCCAGCATTTT
NA	NA	TRBV28	TRBJ1-1	CASSPGSQPNTEAFF	TGTGCCAGCAGTCCGGGGTCCCAGCCGAACACTGAAGCTTTCTTT
NA	NA	TRBV2	TRBJ1-5	CASIEGENQPQHF	TGTGCCAGCATCGAAGGGGAAAATCAGCCCCAGCATTTT
TRBD2	NA	TRBV9	TRBJ2-7	CASSVDGASGSPYEQYF	TGTGCCAGCAGCGTAGACGGTGCTAGCGGGAGCCCCTACGAGCAGTACTTC
TRBD2	few	TRBV2	TRBJ2-1	CASSEGTSRNYNEQFF	TGTGCCAGCAGTGAGGGGACTAGCAGGAACTACAATGAGCAGTTCTTC
NA	NA	TRBV7-9	TRBJ1-1	CASSLSVNTEAFF	TGTGCCAGCAGCTTATCGGTGAACACTGAAGCTTTCTTT
NA	NA	TRBV28	TRBJ2-7	CASRYSHSAYEQYF	TGTGCCAGCAGGTACAGCCATTCAGCCTACGAGCAGTACTTC
TRBD1	once	TRBV6-5	TRBJ2-2	CASSAGQGNTGELFF	TGTGCCAGCAGTGCGGGACAGGGGAACACCGGGGAGCTGTTTTTT
NA	NA	TRBV7-9	TRBJ2-7	CASSLITGLTYEQYF	TGTGCCAGCAGCCTAATAACGGGATTGACATACGAGCAGTACTTC
TRBD2	NA	TRBV28	TRBJ2-2	CASSWGTSGVKSNTGELFF	TGTGCCAGCAGTTGGGGGACTAGCGGGGTAAAATCGAACACCGGGGAGCTGTTTTTT
NA	NA	TRBV7-9	TRBJ1-2	CASSMGGAENYGYTF	TGTGCCAGCAGCATGGGGGGGGCTGAGAACTATGGCTACACCTTC
TRBD2	NA	TRBV28	TRBJ2-5	CASSPLAGVEETQYF	TGTGCCAGCAGCCCACTAGCGGGAGTTGAAGAGACCCAGTACTTC
NA	NA	TRBV6-6	TRBJ2-5	CASSHRVETQYF	TGTGCCAGCAGTCACAGGGTTGAGACCCAGTACTTC
NA	few	TRBV7-3	TRBJ2-5	CASSLNGGAGMQETQYF	TGTGCCAGCAGCTTAAATGGGGGGGCGGGAATGCAAGAGACCCAGTACTTC
NA	NA	TRBV5-8	TRBJ2-2	CASSLWQTGELFF	TGTGCCAGCAGCTTGTGGCAAACCGGGGAGCTGTTTTTT
NA	NA	TRBV6-6	TRBJ2-7	CASSPPHYEQYF	TGTGCCAGCAGTCCCCCCCACTACGAGCAGTACTTC
NA	NA	TRBV2	TRBJ1-3	CASSESGRALGNTIYF	TGTGCCAGCAGTGAATCGGGCAGGGCTCTTGGAAACACCATATATTTT
NA	NA	TRBV6-1	TRBJ1-5	CASSEFQNRVANQPQHF	TGTGCCAGCAGTGAATTTCAAAACAGGGTCGCGAATCAGCCCCAGCATTTT
NA	NA	TRBV20-1	TRBJ2-7	CSASWGLEQYF	TGCAGTGCTAGTTGGGGGCTAGAGCAGTACTTC
TRBD1	NA	TRBV27	TRBJ2-7	CASSWGQPTYEQYF	TGTGCCAGCAGTTGGGGACAGCCGACCTACGAGCAGTACTTC
NA	few	TRBV2	TRBJ1-5	CASSAWVDGRANQPQHF	TGTGCCAGCAGCGCTTGGGTTGATGGTAGAGCGAATCAGCCCCAGCATTTT
NA	many	TRBV28	TRBJ1-6	CASSLAGENSPLHF	TGTGCCAGCAGTTTGGCCGGGGAGAATTCACCCCTCCACTTT
TRBD2	NA	TRBV7-3	TRBJ2-5	CASSLGLGETQYF	TGTGCCAGCAGCTTGGGACTAGGGGAGACCCAGTACTTC
TRBD1	NA	TRBV7-9	TRBJ1-4	CASSRDRGYEKLFF	TGTGCCAGCAGCCGGGACAGGGGGTATGAAAAACTGTTTTTT
NA	many	TRBV28	TRBJ2-7	CAVIATHEQYF	TGTGCCGTAATCGCGACACACGAGCAGTACTTC
NA	once	TRBV5-1	TRBJ1-3	CASSLESFSGNTIYF	TGCGCCAGCAGCTTGGAATCTTTCTCTGGAAACACCATATATTTT
TRBD2	once	TRBV18	TRBJ2-1	CASSPGSGSGHNEQFF	TGTGCCAGCTCACCGGGAAGCGGGAGCGGCCACAATGAGCAGTTCTTC
TRBD2	NA	TRBV7-6	TRBJ2-2	CASSATGVAGIGELFF	TGTGCCAGCAGCGCCACGGGGGTAGCGGGGATCGGGGAGCTGTTTTTT
NA	NA	TRBV18	TRBJ1-1	CASSPRGEVAFF	TGTGCCAGCTCACCCCGGGGAGAAGTCGCTTTCTTT
NA	NA	TRBV27	TRBJ2-1	CASSLEAYREQFF	TGTGCCAGCAGTTTGGAAGCTTACAGGGAGCAGTTCTTC
TRBD2	NA	TRBV25-1	TRBJ2-7	CASSDTSVIYEQYF	TGTGCCAGCAGTGATACTAGCGTGATCTACGAGCAGTACTTC
TRBD2	NA	TRBV28	TRBJ2-4	CASSQGLTQYF	TGTGCCAGCAGTCAGGGACTAACTCAGTACTTC